What follows are 13 T cell receptor beta chains derived from one specimen sequenced in a study of siplizumab effects on memory and regulatory T cells. Assay used: immunoSEQ multiplex PCR; TCRdb lists only in-frame clones, some missing. The sample records tens of thousands of clones, 91% being singletons. The sequencing input was CD8+ T cells sorted from blood. These receptors were obtained from a human donor in good health.

As regards this clone: At the DNA level, this CDR3 is encoded by other sequences in the same sample as well. The chain combines TRBV27 with TRBJ2-1; 7 nucleotides match TRBD2. Germline trimming cut 6 bases from V and 4 bases from J; bases unmatched to any gene: 3. The CDR3 spans 13 residues. CDR1 and CDR2 from the germline V gene are MNHEY and SMNVEV (reference sequence). The CDR3 loop is CASSSGGYNEQFF. CDR3 DNA: TGTGCCAGCAGCTCGGGAGGTTACAATGAGCAGTTCTTC.

This chain uses TRBV11-2 with TRBJ2-7, with unresolved D. V gave up 1 base and J gave up 3 bases, with 16 bases separating them. The CDR3 is 16 amino acids. The V gene's germline CDR1 is SGHAT and CDR2 FQNNGV. The CDR3 DNA follows: TGTGCCAGCAGCTTAGGGGCGCACCCCCTCCTCTACGAGCAGTACTTC. It yields the protein CASSLGAHPLLYEQYF.

The V and J genes are TRBV7-9 and TRBJ1-5; D is undetermined. V lost 3 bases to trimming and J lost 4 bases, with 7 bases between them. Germline assignment: CDR1 SEHNR and CDR2 FQNEAQ (reference sequence). The CDR3 totals 13 residues. CDR3 nucleotide sequence: TGTGCCAGCAGCTTCACTGGGAATCAGCCCCAGCATTTT. Its translation is CASSFTGNQPQHF. The whole variable domain, filled in from reference TRBV7-9 and TRBJ1-5, reads DTGVSQNPRHKITKRGQNVTFRCDPISEHNRLYWYRQTLGQGPEFLTYFQNEAQLEKSRLLSDRFSAERPKGSFSTLEIQRTEQGDSAMYLCASSFTGNQPQHFGDGTRLSIL.

This chain links TRBV5-8 with TRBJ1-1; D uncertain. The CDR3 consists of 16 residues. V lost 2 bases and J lost 0, with 14 bases in between. Germline-derived CDR1 and CDR2 are SGHTS and YDEGEE. The CDR3, as DNA: TGTGCCAGCAGCTTAGGACTCCCCTTCCTGAACACTGAAGCTTTCTTT. This encodes CASSLGLPFLNTEAFF.

This clone has just a few counts. The CDR3 loop reads CASSYPLGRNEKLFF. The CDR3 DNA sequence: TGTGCCAGCAGCTACCCGTTAGGGCGTAATGAAAAACTGTTTTTT. V gene TRBV11-2 combines with J gene TRBJ1-4; no clear D. The CDR3 runs to 15 residues. The germline V and J ends were trimmed by 4 bases and 4 bases, with 13 bases remaining between them. Germline V gives CDR1 SGHAT, CDR2 FQNNGV. Full variable domain (outside the CDR3, taken from reference TRBV11-2 and TRBJ1-4): EAGVAQSPRYKIIEKRQSVAFWCNPISGHATLYWYQQILGQGPKLLIQFQNNGVVDDSQLPKDRFSAERLKGVDSTLKIQPAKLEDSAVYLCASSYPLGRNEKLFFGSGTQLSVL.

The chain has TRBV7-2 and TRBJ2-7, with D perhaps matching TRBD1 (6 bases). Germline V lookup: CDR1 SGHTA, CDR2 FQGNSA. CDR3 length equals 18 residues. The V gene lost 0 bases and the J gene lost 4 bases, with 22 bases spanning the gap. This CDR3 reads CASSLASWFGTHGYEQYF. CDR3 coding DNA: TGTGCCAGCAGCTTAGCGTCGTGGTTCGGGACACATGGTTACGAGCAGTACTTC. The full variable domain, with the rest looked up from reference TRBV7-2 and TRBJ2-7, is GAGVSQSPSNKVTEKGKDVELRCDPISGHTALYWYRQSLGQGLEFLIYFQGNSAPDKSGLPSDRFSAERTGGSVSTLTIQRTQQEDSAVYLCASSLASWFGTHGYEQYFGPGTRLTVT.

This clone has only one observation. The chain uses TRBV19 and TRBJ2-3, with TRBD2 identical over 7 bases. CDR1 LNHDA and CDR2 SQIVND come from the germline V gene (reference sequence). The V segment lost 5 bases and the J segment 0 bases; nucleotides outside the gene matches: 11. CDR3 length: 17 amino acids. This CDR3 is CASSFPSGETSTDTQYF. CDR3 DNA: TGTGCCAGTAGTTTTCCTAGCGGCGAGACTAGCACAGATACGCAGTATTTT. Drawing the rest from reference TRBV19 and TRBJ2-3, the complete variable domain is DGGITQSPKYLFRKEGQNVTLSCEQNLNHDAMYWYRQDPGQGLRLIYYSQIVNDFQKGDIAEGYSVSREKKESFPLTVTSAQKNPTAFYLCASSFPSGETSTDTQYFGPGTRLTVL.

The rearrangement uses TRBV7-9 and TRBJ2-7, with D tentatively TRBD1 or TRBD2 (5 bases each). Germline V lookup: CDR1 SEHNR, CDR2 FQNEAQ (reference sequence). With 5 bases removed from V and 7 bases from J, the gap between germline ends came to 15 bases. The CDR3 has 13 amino acids. CDR3 DNA: TGTGCCAGCAGCCAGGGAGTACGATATGAGCAGTACTTC. Amino acid sequence: CASSQGVRYEQYF.

The J gene is TRBJ1-1, the V gene TRBV5-5, with a weak D call TRBD1 (5 bases). The ends were cut back, 2 bases at V and 0 bases at J, with 11 bases in the middle. CDR3 length equals 15 residues. Germline CDR1 and CDR2: SGHKS and YYEKEE (reference sequence). The CDR3 here is CASSFGAVMNTEAFF. In nucleotides, the CDR3 is TGTGCCAGCAGCTTCGGGGCGGTGATGAACACTGAAGCTTTCTTT.

The chain couples TRBV29-1 to TRBJ1-2; D is unresolved. Germline values: CDR1 SQVTM, CDR2 ANQGSEA. This CDR3 spans 17 amino acids. Trimming cost V 1 base and J 0 bases, with 18 bases left between them. CDR3 sequence (DNA): TGCAGCGTTGAAGGTATAACGGATCCTCCAGCTAACTATGGCTACACCTTC. It yields the protein CSVEGITDPPANYGYTF.

The chain joins TRBV5-4 to TRBJ2-7; possible D gene TRBD2, 5 bases. V lost 4 bases to trimming and J lost 5 bases, with 10 bases between them. This CDR3 is 12 amino acids long. Per germline, CDR1 SGHNT and CDR2 YYREEE (reference sequence). The CDR3 sequence: CASSPRTHEQYF. For the CDR3, the DNA is TGTGCCAGCAGCCCGAGGACTCACGAGCAGTACTTC.

In DNA form, the CDR3 reads TGTGCCACCAGCAGATCTCGAGGAGGGAACCAGCCCCAGCATTTT. It is translated as CATSRSRGGNQPQHF. The chain joins TRBV15 to TRBJ1-5; no firm D call. Germline lookup yields CDR1 LNHNV and CDR2 YYDKDF (reference sequence). CDR3 length: 15 amino acids. V lost 2 bases to trimming and J lost 7 bases, with 15 bases between them.

The rearrangement links TRBV19 to TRBJ1-4, with D tentatively TRBD1 (6 bases). V gave up 7 bases and J gave up 6 bases, with 18 bases separating them. Germline CDR1 is LNHDA and CDR2 is SQIVND (reference sequence). The CDR3 runs 15 residues. DNA of the CDR3: TGTGCCAGTACCCAACCGGACAGCGGGGATGAAAAACTGTTTTTT. It yields the protein CASTQPDSGDEKLFF.